This T cell receptor beta chain was retrieved from a study of T-cell memory formation after mild COVID-19 (TCRdb year 2021). In terms of the full investigation: TCR sequence clusters from the two donors were largely donor specific. T-cell clones expanding and contracting after mild COVID-19 in a couple of donors were tracked by longitudinal TCRalpha and TCRbeta repertoire sequencing. Two young, previously healthy adult volunteers, one female and one male, were included in the cohort.

About this clonotype itself: Its antigen is still unknown. It has no much larger one-base neighbor in the sample; base qualities were not kept.

This sample was sequenced with an Illumina NovaSeq 6000. Using 5'RACE with constant-segment primers, TCRalpha and TCRbeta cDNA libraries were constructed, with sample barcodes and unique molecular identifiers added in the process. RNA was extracted from every sample with Trizol reagent. The libraries were amplified in two PCR steps, and the second step added a second sample barcode and Illumina TruSeq adapters. Sequencing of the libraries was done on an Illumina NovaSeq, producing 2 x 150 bp paired-end reads. Concerning the study's data processing: The reads were demultiplexed and collapsed into UMI-guided consensus sequences using migec v1.2.7. Using mixcr v2.1.11, UMI consensuses were aligned to TRA and TRB V and J templates and then assembled into clonotypes. A clonotype was counted as expanded or contracted only when both edgeR and NoisET called the clonotype significant, with the noise models trained on biological replicates. For edgeR calls, the thresholds were a false discovery rate-adjusted p below 0.01 and a log2 fold-change of 1. As an exploratory analysis of dynamics, max-normalized trajectories of the 1000 most abundant clonotypes were examined with PCA combined with hierarchical clustering. Each responding clone was given a CD4 or CD8 phenotype based on the CD4+ and CD8+ repertoires, which had been sequenced separately. The public reads were quality trimmed at Q25 with fastp and then assembled into clones with MiXCR by TCRdb, keeping productive beta chains. Rows matching on CDR3 protein sequence are summarized as one entry with the most common DNA and genes. The V and J calls follow TCRdb's processing rather than the paper's. For this sample the table gives about 190,000 distinct CDR3 sequences, of which 15% to 20% were detected only once. The top ten clonotypes cover roughly 2.6% of the sample.

Paper-wide results and their limitations: Contracting CD4+ clones turned up mainly in the CM and EM memory subsets, whereas EMRA was where CD8+ clones were enriched. The study included only two mild cases, and larger cohorts that include severe cases with pre-infection samples were judged to be necessary. SARS-CoV-2 specificity was not confirmed for the second-wave clones peaking on day 37. Some responding clones were found in pre-infection memory, which suggests that pre-existing cross-reactive memory T cells took part in the SARS-CoV-2 response. Clones that contracted from day 15 to 85 showed balanced CD4/CD8 phenotypes, whereas a second wave of clones that expanded from day 15 to 37 leaned towards CD4+.

The CDR3 runs 16 residues from the cysteine to the phenylalanine. Only the CDR3 portion is preserved as DNA: 48 bases, with reading frame beginning at the first base. The CDR1 and CDR2 encoded by the germline V gene are SGHTA and FQGNSA. The germline V and J ends show losses of 1 base and 9 bases respectively, and no gene match explains 6 bases of the junction. Ficoll-Paque density gradient centrifugation was the method used to isolate PBMCs. The origin of this receptor is an adult woman who had mild COVID-19 (a few samples of this study predate the infection). The sample titles of this study are shuffled in the database, so cell type and time point are left out; the donor was told from shared clones. Sequenced: PBMCs or a T cell subset sorted from them (not recorded which). This receptor chain uses TRBV7-2 and TRBJ2-1; 13 junctional bases match TRBD2. The CDR3 region reads CASSLGGLAGEGEQFF. The nucleotide sequence is TGTGCCAGCAGCTTAGGAGGACTAGCGGGAGAGGGTGAGCAGTTCTTC.